A single sample is the source of the 4 T cell receptor beta chains below, sequenced in a study of T-cell reconstitution after alpha-beta-depleted transplantation in children. The TCRbeta library incorporated unique molecular identifiers. TCRdb re-derived calls from the PCR reads in MiXCR, one entry per CDR3 protein. This sample has 84,000 or so distinct CDR3 sequences, with roughly a sixth found just once. The sample here was PBMCs, mostly from graft donor cells, taken 180 days after TCRalphabeta/CD19-depleted stem cell transplant. The origin of the receptors is a male patient between 2 and 10 years old who had a stem cell transplant for acute lymphoblastic leukemia, so the T cells may come from the graft donor.

Remarks on this clonotype: This may be a read error, as it is one base from a much larger clone. The gene calls are TRBV25-1 and TRBJ2-2; D gene ambiguous. The CDR3 runs 15 residues. The V gene's germline CDR1 is MGHDK and CDR2 SYGVNS. The CDR3 DNA is TGTGCCAGCGGTGAATATATACGTACGGCCGGGGAGCTGTTTTTT. It is translated as CASGEYIRTAGELFF.

Many counts were recorded for this clonotype. V and J are TRBV7-2 and TRBJ2-3, with unresolved D. Germline V gene data show CDR1 as SGHTA and CDR2 as FQGNSA. The CDR3 spans 13 residues. V was clipped by 7 bases and J by 6 bases, with 14 bases between them. CDR3 residues: CASTLRVLDTQYF. The CDR3, as DNA: TGTGCCAGCACCCTTAGGGTCCTCGATACGCAGTATTTT.

This clonotype has just a few counts. The CDR3 reads CASSPGTDNTEAFF. The CDR3 DNA reads as TGTGCCAGCTCACCTGGGACGGACAACACTGAAGCTTTCTTT. The chain combines TRBV18 with TRBJ1-1; tentatively, D is TRBD1 (5 bases). The germline V gene has CDR1 KGHSH and CDR2 LQKENI. The CDR3 has 14 residues. V was clipped by 3 bases and J by 2 bases, with 10 bases between them.

The chain is built from TRBV28 and TRBJ1-3; a possible D gene is TRBD1 (6 bases). From germline, CDR1 is MDHEN and CDR2 SYDVKM. Trimming took 2 bases from V and 2 from J, leaving 7 bases between them. This CDR3 has 14 residues. Here the CDR3 reads CASSLQGTGNTIYF. As DNA, the CDR3 is TGTGCCAGCAGTTTACAGGGGACTGGAAACACCATATATTTT.